This T cell receptor (beta chain) originates from a study of CD8+ T cells in alopecia areata. General study points: It was lesional scalp, especially alopecia totalis/universalis, that showed higher clonality than normal scalp. Normal skin's resident alphabeta T cells are also sequenced in scalp samples. Relative to mice, TCR sharing across patients was less clear, a difference possibly HLA-related.

Sorting of PBMCs yielded the CD4+ and CD8+ T cells. Following RNA extraction, reverse transcription yielded cDNA that acted as the sequencing template. Clones were sequenced by immunoSEQ multiplex PCR, and TCRdb holds only the in-frame ones, with some missing. The sample yields 150,000 or so clones, 45% to 60% seen once. Regarding this clone: No antigen is known for it.

There are 15 residues in the CDR3. Trimming shortened V by 6 bases and J by 3 bases, and 17 bases separated the two germline ends. In germline, CDR1 is MNHNY, CDR2 SVGAGI (reference sequence). The chain carries TRBV6-6 and TRBJ1-1; possible D gene TRBD1, 6 bases. The receptor comes from a human donor in good health. Input material: CD4+ T cells sorted from blood. The CDR3 is CASSPPGRQDTEAFF. In DNA, the CDR3 is TGTGCCAGCAGCCCTCCGGGCAGACAGGACACTGAAGCTTTCTTT.